This T cell receptor beta chain stems from a study of technical replicates of blood from four donors. The assay was immunoSEQ multiplex PCR, and TCRdb's table has in-frame clones only and misses some. This table has approximately 70,000 clones, roughly nine tenths appearing once. Trimming pared 0 bases from V and 6 bases from J, leaving 12 bases between. CDR3 length: 14 amino acids. Germline loops: CDR1 SGDLS, CDR2 YYNGEE. Source material: T cells isolated from PBMCs. V is TRBV9 and J is TRBJ1-1; weak D call: TRBD1 (6 bases). This TCR was recovered from a human donor in good health. CDR3 residues: CASSVGQTGAEAFF. The CDR3, as DNA: TGTGCCAGCAGCGTAGGGCAGACAGGCGCTGAAGCTTTCTTT.